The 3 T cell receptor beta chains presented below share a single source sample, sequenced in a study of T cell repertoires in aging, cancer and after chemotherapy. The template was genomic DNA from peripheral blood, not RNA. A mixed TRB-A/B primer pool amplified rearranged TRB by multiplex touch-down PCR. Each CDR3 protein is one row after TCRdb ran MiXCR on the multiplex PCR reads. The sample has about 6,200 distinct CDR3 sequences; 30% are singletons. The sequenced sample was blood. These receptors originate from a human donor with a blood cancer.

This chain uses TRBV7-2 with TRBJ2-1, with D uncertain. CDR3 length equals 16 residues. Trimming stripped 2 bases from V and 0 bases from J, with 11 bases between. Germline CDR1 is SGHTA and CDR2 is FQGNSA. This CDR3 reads CASSLSSWSSYNEQFF. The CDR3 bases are TGTGCCAGCAGCTTATCAAGCTGGAGCTCCTACAATGAGCAGTTCTTC.

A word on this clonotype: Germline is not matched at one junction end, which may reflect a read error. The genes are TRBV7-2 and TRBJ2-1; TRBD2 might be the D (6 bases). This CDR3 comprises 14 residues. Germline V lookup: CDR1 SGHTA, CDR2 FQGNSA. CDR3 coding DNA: TGTGCCACCCGAGGGCTAGCGATTTACAATGTGCAGTTCTTC. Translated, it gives CATRGLAIYNVQFF.

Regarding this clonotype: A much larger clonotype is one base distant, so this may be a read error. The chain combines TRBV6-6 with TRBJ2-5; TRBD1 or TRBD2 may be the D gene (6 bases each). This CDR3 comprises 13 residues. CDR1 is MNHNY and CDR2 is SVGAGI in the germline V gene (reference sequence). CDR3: CASIPTLWGAQDF. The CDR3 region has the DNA TGTGCCAGCATCCCGACCCTGTGGGGGGCCCAGGACTTC.